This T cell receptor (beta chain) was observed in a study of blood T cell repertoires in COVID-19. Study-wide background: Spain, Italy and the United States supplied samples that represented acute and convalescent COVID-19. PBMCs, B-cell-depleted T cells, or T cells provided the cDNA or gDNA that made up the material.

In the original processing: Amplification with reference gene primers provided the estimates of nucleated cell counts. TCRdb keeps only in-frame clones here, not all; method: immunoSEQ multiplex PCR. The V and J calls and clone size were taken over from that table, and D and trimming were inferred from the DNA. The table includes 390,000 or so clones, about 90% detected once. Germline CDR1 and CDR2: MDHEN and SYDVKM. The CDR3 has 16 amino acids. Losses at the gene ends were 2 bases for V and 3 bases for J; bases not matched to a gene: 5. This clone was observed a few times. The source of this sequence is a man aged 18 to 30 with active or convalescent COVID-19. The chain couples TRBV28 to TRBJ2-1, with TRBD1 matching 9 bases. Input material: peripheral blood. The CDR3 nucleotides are TGTGCCAGCAGTTTACCCGACAGGGGGGGCTACAATGAGCAGTTCTTC. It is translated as CASSLPDRGGYNEQFF.